The 14 T cell receptor beta chains listed next were all sequenced from one sample in a study of graft-versus-host responses after intestinal transplantation. Intraepithelial and lamina propria lymphocytes were freed from processed graft tissue. Some clones are missing from TCRdb's copy, which holds only in-frame ones; the method was immunoSEQ multiplex PCR. The profile shows nearly 15,000 clones, roughly three fifths of them singletons. The material was ileum tissue, obtained 524 days after transplant. The receptors come from a human patient who received an intestinal transplant, so some T cells may come from the graft donor.

The V and J genes are TRBV6-5 and TRBJ1-5; D is possibly TRBD1 (5 bases). This CDR3 has 12 residues. CDR1 is MNHEY and CDR2 is SVGAGI in the germline V gene. Trimming shortened V by 6 bases and J by 9 bases, and 12 bases separated the two germline ends. The CDR3 here is CASSQVGGPQHF. DNA of the CDR3: TGTGCCAGCAGCCAAGTGGGGGGGCCCCAGCATTTT.

The CDR3 spells CASSLRTGQSYEQYF. The CDR3 bases are TGTGCCAGCAGCTTAAGGACAGGACAATCCTACGAGCAGTACTTC. The chain links TRBV7-6 to TRBJ2-7; 7 bases match TRBD1. This CDR3 is built from 15 residues. The trim removed 2 bases at V and 1 base at J, leaving 5 bases unmatched. Germline CDR1 is SGHVS and CDR2 is FNYEAQ. Drawing the rest from reference TRBV7-6 and TRBJ2-7, the complete variable domain is GAGVSQSPRYKVTKRGQDVALRCDPISGHVSLYWYRQALGQGPEFLTYFNYEAQQDKSGLPNDRFSAERPEGSISTLTIQRTEQRDSAMYRCASSLRTGQSYEQYFGPGTRLTVT.

This clone was seen a single time. This chain links TRBV6-1 with TRBJ2-7; 11 positions agree with TRBD1. This CDR3 has 13 amino acids. Germline CDR1 is MNHNS and CDR2 is SASEGT. Trimming took 6 bases from V and 4 from J; bases not matched to a gene: 2. DNA for the CDR3: TGTGCCAGCAGGGGGACAGGGGGATACGAGCAGTACTTC. Residues: CASRGTGGYEQYF.

The chain combines TRBV6-5 with TRBJ2-2; possibly TRBD1 for D (6 bases). V was shortened by 2 bases and J by 2 bases, with 12 bases between the two germline ends. This CDR3 is 16 amino acids long. In germline, CDR1 is MNHEY, CDR2 SVGAGI. CDR3 coding DNA: TGTGCCAGCAGTTACGGTTGGACAGCTAACACCGGGGAGCTGTTTTTT. Its translation: CASSYGWTANTGELFF.

The chain carries TRBV5-1 and TRBJ2-1; possible D gene TRBD1, 6 bases. Deletions cut 2 bases from V and 4 bases from J, with 19 bases between. CDR1 and CDR2 from the germline V gene are SGHRS and YFSETQ. The CDR3 length is 17 residues. The CDR3 DNA follows: TGCGCCAGCAGCTTTCAAGGACGGGACACTGGATACAATGAGCAGTTCTTC. Translating it yields CASSFQGRDTGYNEQFF.

The V gene is TRBV7-7, the J gene TRBJ2-5; TRBD1 agrees at 8 bases. After removal of 5 bases from V and 3 bases from J, the junction contained 2 bases not matched to a gene. Germline lookup yields CDR1 SSHAT and CDR2 FNYEAQ (reference sequence). The CDR3 is 13 amino acids. Written as DNA, the CDR3 is TGTGCCAGCAGCCAGGACAGGGAAGAGACCCAGTACTTC. Translated, it gives CASSQDREETQYF. The variable domain in full, completed from reference TRBV7-7 and TRBJ2-5, reads GAGVSQSPRYKVTKRGQDVTLRCDPISSHATLYWYQQALGQGPEFLTYFNYEAQPDKSGLPSDRFSAERPEGSISTLTIQRTEQRDSAMYRCASSQDREETQYFGPGTRLLVL.

This clone was recorded many times. This chain uses TRBV6-5 with TRBJ2-7; D is unclear. There are 11 residues in the CDR3. Germline CDR1 reads MNHEY; CDR2 reads SVGAGI. Trimming took off 6 bases at V and 6 bases at J, with 9 bases between the two ends. CDR3 coding DNA: TGTGCCAGCAGCCGGAGTGGCGAGCAGTACTTC. It is translated as CASSRSGEQYF.

The chain is built from TRBV4-3 and TRBJ1-1, with D unresolved. This CDR3 has 15 amino acids. Trimming shortened V by 1 base and J by 6 bases, and 15 bases separated the two germline ends. Looked up from germline, CDR1 is LGHNA and CDR2 is YSLEER. CDR3: CASSQVALRVAEAFF. In DNA, the CDR3 is TGCGCCAGCAGCCAAGTGGCCTTGAGGGTCGCTGAAGCTTTCTTT.

This rearrangement joins TRBV30 to TRBJ2-5; 7 bases agree with TRBD1. Trimming cost V 5 bases and J 1 base; bases outside gene matches: 4. CDR3 length: 13 residues. Germline assignment: CDR1 GTSNPN and CDR2 SVGIG (reference sequence). The CDR3 loop reads CAWDRDFQETQYF. DNA for the CDR3: TGTGCCTGGGACAGGGATTTCCAAGAGACCCAGTACTTC.

The chain links TRBV7-9 to TRBJ1-1; TRBD1 is a possible D gene (5 bases). The CDR3 runs 16 residues. V was trimmed by 5 bases and J by 0 bases, leaving 16 bases between them. In germline, CDR1 is SEHNR, CDR2 FQNEAQ (reference sequence). The CDR3 sequence is CASSQQGLKMNTEAFF. The DNA of the CDR3 is TGTGCCAGCAGCCAGCAGGGACTCAAAATGAACACTGAAGCTTTCTTT.

The chain has TRBV4-3 and TRBJ2-1; possible D gene TRBD1, 6 bases. The CDR3 length is 14 residues. Germline-derived CDR1 and CDR2 are LGHNA and YSLEER. The V and J ends lost 0 bases and 5 bases respectively, with 8 bases between them. CDR3 region: CASSQERQDNEQFF. CDR3 DNA: TGCGCCAGCAGCCAAGAAAGACAGGACAATGAGCAGTTCTTC.

The gene calls are TRBV11-3 and TRBJ2-1, with TRBD1 matching 11 bases. The length of the CDR3 is 16 residues. Germline-derived CDR1 and CDR2 are SGHNT and YENEEA. V shed 5 bases and J 1 base; nucleotides not matched to a gene: 4. The CDR3 bases are TGTGCCAGCAGCCCAGGGACAGGGGGTTCCTACAATGAGCAGTTCTTC. Translation: CASSPGTGGSYNEQFF.

The chain combines TRBV19 with TRBJ2-5, with D maybe TRBD1 (6 bases). V dropped 5 bases and J dropped 4 bases, with 11 bases sitting between them. The CDR3 extends over 13 amino acids. Germline CDR1 is LNHDA and CDR2 is SQIVND (reference sequence). In DNA form, the CDR3 reads TGTGCCAGTAGTGTGACAGGACTAGAGACCCAGTACTTC. It encodes CASSVTGLETQYF.

This clone is termed medium-sized. The chain recombines TRBV4-3 with TRBJ1-5; D is uncertain. Trimming stripped 0 bases from V and 1 base from J, with 7 bases between. Per the germline V gene, CDR1 is LGHNA and CDR2 is YSLEER. CDR3 length equals 15 residues. CDR3 residues: CASSQDLASNQPQHF. In DNA, the CDR3 is TGCGCCAGCAGCCAAGATTTGGCCAGCAATCAGCCCCAGCATTTT.